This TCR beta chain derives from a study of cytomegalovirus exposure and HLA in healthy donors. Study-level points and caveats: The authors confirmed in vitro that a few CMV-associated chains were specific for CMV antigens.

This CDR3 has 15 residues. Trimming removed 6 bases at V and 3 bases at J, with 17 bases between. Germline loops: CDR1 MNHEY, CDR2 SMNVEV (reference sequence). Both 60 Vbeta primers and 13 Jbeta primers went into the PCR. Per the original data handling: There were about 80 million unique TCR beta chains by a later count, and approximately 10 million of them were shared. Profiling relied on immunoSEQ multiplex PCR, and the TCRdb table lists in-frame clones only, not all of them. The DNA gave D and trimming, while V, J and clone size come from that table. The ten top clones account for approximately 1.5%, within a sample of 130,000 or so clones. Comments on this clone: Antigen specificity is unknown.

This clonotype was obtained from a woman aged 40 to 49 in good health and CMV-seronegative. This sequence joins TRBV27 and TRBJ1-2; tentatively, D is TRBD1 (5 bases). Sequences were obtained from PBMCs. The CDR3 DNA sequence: TGTGCCAGCAGCCCCCGATCAGGGTCTTACTATGGCTACACCTTC. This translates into CASSPRSGSYYGYTF.